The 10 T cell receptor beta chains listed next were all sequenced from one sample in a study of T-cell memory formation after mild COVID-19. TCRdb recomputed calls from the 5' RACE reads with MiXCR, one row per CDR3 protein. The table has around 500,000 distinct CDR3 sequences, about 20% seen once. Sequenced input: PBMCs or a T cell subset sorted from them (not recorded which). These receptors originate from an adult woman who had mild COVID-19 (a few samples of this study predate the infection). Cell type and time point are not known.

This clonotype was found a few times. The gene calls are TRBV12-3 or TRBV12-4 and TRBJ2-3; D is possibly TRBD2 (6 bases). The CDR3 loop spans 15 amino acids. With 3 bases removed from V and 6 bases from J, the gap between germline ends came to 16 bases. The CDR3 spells CASSFGRGVRDTQYF. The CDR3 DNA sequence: TGTGCCAGCAGTTTCGGTCGCGGGGTAAGGGATACGCAGTATTTT.

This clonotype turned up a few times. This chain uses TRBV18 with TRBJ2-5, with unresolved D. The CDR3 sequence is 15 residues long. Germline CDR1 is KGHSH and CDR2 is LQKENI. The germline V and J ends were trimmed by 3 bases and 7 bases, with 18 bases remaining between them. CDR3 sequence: CASSPSTQSYGTQYF. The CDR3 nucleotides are TGTGCCAGCTCACCCTCAACCCAATCCTATGGGACCCAGTACTTC.

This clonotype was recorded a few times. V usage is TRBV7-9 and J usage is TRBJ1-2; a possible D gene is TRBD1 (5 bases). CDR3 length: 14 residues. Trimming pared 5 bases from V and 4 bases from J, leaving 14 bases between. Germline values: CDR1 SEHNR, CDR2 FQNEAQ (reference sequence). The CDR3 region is CASSTLTVLYGYTF. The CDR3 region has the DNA TGTGCCAGCAGCACCTTGACAGTACTCTATGGCTACACCTTC.

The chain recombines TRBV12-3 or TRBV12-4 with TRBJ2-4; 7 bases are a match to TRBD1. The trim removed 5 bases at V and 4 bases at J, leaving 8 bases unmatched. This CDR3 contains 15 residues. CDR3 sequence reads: CASSPGRQGKNIQYF. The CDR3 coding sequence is TGTGCCAGCAGTCCGGGCAGACAGGGTAAAAACATTCAGTACTTC.

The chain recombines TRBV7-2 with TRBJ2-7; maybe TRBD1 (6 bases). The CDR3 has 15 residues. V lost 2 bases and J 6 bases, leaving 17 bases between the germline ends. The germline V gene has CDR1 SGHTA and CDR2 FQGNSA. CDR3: CASSLRPQGRREQYF. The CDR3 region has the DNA TGTGCCAGCAGCTTAAGGCCACAGGGAAGACGCGAGCAGTACTTC. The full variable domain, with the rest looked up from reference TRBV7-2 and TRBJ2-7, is GAGVSQSPSNKVTEKGKDVELRCDPISGHTALYWYRQSLGQGLEFLIYFQGNSAPDKSGLPSDRFSAERTGGSVSTLTIQRTQQEDSAVYLCASSLRPQGRREQYFGPGTRLTVT.

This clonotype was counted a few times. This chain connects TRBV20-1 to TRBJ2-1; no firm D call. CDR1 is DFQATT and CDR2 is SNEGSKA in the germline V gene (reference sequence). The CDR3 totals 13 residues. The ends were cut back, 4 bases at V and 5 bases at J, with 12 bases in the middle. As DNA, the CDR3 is TGCAGTGCTACCGCCGACAAACACAATGAGCAGTTCTTC. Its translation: CSATADKHNEQFF.

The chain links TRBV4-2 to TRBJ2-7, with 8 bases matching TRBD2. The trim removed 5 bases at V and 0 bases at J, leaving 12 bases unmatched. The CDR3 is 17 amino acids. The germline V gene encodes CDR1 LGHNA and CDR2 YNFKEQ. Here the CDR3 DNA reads TGTGCCAGCAGCGACCGACTCAGCGGGGGCCTCTCCTACGAGCAGTACTTC. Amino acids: CASSDRLSGGLSYEQYF.

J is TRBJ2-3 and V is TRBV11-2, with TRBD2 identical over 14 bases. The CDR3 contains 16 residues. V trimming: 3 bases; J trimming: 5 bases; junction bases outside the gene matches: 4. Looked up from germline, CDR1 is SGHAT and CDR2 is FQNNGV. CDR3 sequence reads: CASSLGLAGEEDTQYF. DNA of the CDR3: TGTGCCAGCAGCTTGGGACTAGCGGGAGAGGAAGATACGCAGTATTTT.

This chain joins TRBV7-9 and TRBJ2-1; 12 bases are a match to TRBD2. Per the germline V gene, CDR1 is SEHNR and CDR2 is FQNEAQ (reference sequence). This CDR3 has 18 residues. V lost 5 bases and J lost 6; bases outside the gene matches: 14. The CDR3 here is CASSRVRTSGIPGNEQFF. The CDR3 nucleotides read TGTGCCAGCAGCCGGGTAAGGACTAGCGGGATCCCTGGCAATGAGCAGTTCTTC.

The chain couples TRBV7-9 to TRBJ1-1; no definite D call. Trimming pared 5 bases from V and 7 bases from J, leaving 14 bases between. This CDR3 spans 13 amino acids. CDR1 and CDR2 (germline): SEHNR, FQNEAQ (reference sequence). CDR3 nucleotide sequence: TGTGCCAGCAGCCAATTTCCCCGAAGTGAAGCTTTCTTT. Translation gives CASSQFPRSEAFF.